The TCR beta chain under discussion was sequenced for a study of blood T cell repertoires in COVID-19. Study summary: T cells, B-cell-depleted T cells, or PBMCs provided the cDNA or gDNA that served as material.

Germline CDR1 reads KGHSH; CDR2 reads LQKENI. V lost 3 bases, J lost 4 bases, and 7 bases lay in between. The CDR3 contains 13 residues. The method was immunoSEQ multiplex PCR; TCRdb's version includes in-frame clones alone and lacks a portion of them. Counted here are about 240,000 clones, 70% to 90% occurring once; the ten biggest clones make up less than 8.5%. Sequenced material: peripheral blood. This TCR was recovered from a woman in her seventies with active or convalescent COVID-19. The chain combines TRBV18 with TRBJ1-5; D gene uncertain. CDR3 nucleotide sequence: TGTGCCAGCTCACCCCGTACTAATCAGCCCCAGCATTTT. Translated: CASSPRTNQPQHF.